The 23 T cell receptor beta chains below come from one sample, sequenced in a study of long-term antiretroviral therapy in people with HIV. Runs used v3.0 of the immunoSEQ assay and were done at survey level. TCRdb keeps only in-frame clones here, not all; method: immunoSEQ multiplex PCR. Of 15,000 to 20,000 clones listed, roughly three quarters are singletons. The sample here was unsorted PBMCs, taken 2.3 years after starting antiretroviral therapy. These receptors originate from a woman between 40 and 55 years old with HIV.

This clone occurred once. The chain recombines TRBV5-1 with TRBJ2-5; 8 positions agree with TRBD2. The assigned J gene may be wrong: the sequence end matches TRBJ2-7 better. Germline V lookup: CDR1 SGHRS, CDR2 YFSETQ. The CDR3 has 16 amino acids. CDR3 protein: CASSVSTSGSSYEQYF. As DNA, the CDR3 is TGCGCCAGCAGCGTGTCAACTAGCGGAAGCTCCTACGAGCAGTACTTC.

The table lists this clone with a count of one. This chain connects TRBV2 to TRBJ1-5; D gene unclear. The V end was cut by 4 bases, the J end by 4 bases, with 17 bases between. Germline V gene sequence: CDR1 SNHLY, CDR2 FYNNEI. The length of the CDR3 is 16 residues. CDR3: CASSALAGGPNQPQHF. Written as DNA, the CDR3 is TGTGCCAGCAGTGCCTTAGCAGGTGGGCCTAATCAGCCCCAGCATTTT.

This clone has just one count. This rearrangement joins TRBV6-5 to TRBJ1-3; a weak D match, TRBD1 (6 bases). The CDR3 length is 14 residues. Germline loops: CDR1 MNHEY, CDR2 SVGAGI. V lost 4 bases to trimming and J lost 1 base, with 8 bases between them. In DNA, the CDR3 is TGTGCCAGCAGTTCGACAGGATCTGGAAACACCATATATTTT. Its translation is CASSSTGSGNTIYF.

The J gene is TRBJ1-1, the V gene TRBV6-6, with D uncertain. The ends were cut back, 2 bases at V and 0 bases at J, with 4 bases in the middle. The CDR3 runs 13 residues. From germline, CDR1 is MNHNY and CDR2 SVGAGI (reference sequence). In DNA form, the CDR3 reads TGTGCCAGCAGTTACGTTCTGAACACTGAAGCTTTCTTT. Translated, it gives CASSYVLNTEAFF.

The chain combines TRBV28 with TRBJ2-7; D unresolved. The V and J ends lost 6 bases and 2 bases respectively, with 17 bases between them. The germline CDR1 and CDR2 sequences are MDHEN and SYDVKM. The CDR3 sequence is 15 residues long. The CDR3 here is CASSLVGGSPYEQYF. The CDR3 DNA is TGTGCCAGCAGCCTTGTGGGTGGCAGTCCCTACGAGCAGTACTTC.

This chain links TRBV4-1 with TRBJ2-6, with a weak D call TRBD2 (5 bases). CDR1 MGHRA and CDR2 YSYEKL come from the germline V gene. The V and J ends lost 0 bases and 0 bases respectively, with 15 bases between them. The CDR3 covers 19 residues. The CDR3: CASSQDTLAGNSGANVLTF. The CDR3 bases are TGCGCCAGCAGCCAAGATACGTTGGCCGGGAACTCTGGGGCCAACGTCCTGACTTTC.

The chain joins TRBV7-9 to TRBJ2-3; 10 nucleotides align to TRBD2. Germline CDR1 and CDR2: SEHNR and FQNEAQ (reference sequence). The CDR3 runs 18 residues. V lost 2 bases, J lost 2 bases, and 10 bases stayed unmatched. Written as DNA, the CDR3 is TGTGCCAGCAGCTTACCAAATTTTGGACTAGCGGACACAGATACGCAGTATTTT. Protein: CASSLPNFGLADTDTQYF. Using reference TRBV7-9 and TRBJ2-3 for the parts outside the CDR3, the full variable domain is DTGVSQNPRHKITKRGQNVTFRCDPISEHNRLYWYRQTLGQGPEFLTYFQNEAQLEKSRLLSDRFSAERPKGSFSTLEIQRTEQGDSAMYLCASSLPNFGLADTDTQYFGPGTRLTVL.

The CDR3 DNA reads as TGTGCCAGCAGCCCTGGACAGGGGGCAATCGGCAATCAGCCCCAGCATTTT. Its translation: CASSPGQGAIGNQPQHF. This sequence joins TRBV11-2 and TRBJ1-5; TRBD1 matches at 11 bases. The CDR3 has 17 amino acids. V lost 5 bases and J lost 2; bases outside the gene matches: 8. The germline CDR1 and CDR2 sequences are SGHAT and FQNNGV. Together with reference TRBV11-2 and TRBJ1-5, the CDR3 gives the full variable domain: EAGVAQSPRYKIIEKRQSVAFWCNPISGHATLYWYQQILGQGPKLLIQFQNNGVVDDSQLPKDRFSAERLKGVDSTLKIQPAKLEDSAVYLCASSPGQGAIGNQPQHFGDGTRLSIL.

This clone was seen only a few times. CDR3 sequence (DNA): TGTGCCAGCACAGATCGGCTCTATGGCTACACCTTC. It yields the protein CASTDRLYGYTF. The chain couples TRBV25-1 to TRBJ1-2; no firm D call. V lost 7 bases and J lost 4, with 10 bases in between. Germline-derived CDR1 and CDR2 are MGHDK and SYGVNS. The CDR3 runs 12 residues.

The rearrangement uses TRBV27 and TRBJ2-1; D not certain. The CDR3 runs 17 residues. V was pared by 0 bases and J by 0 bases, with 12 bases between. CDR1 and CDR2 (germline): MNHEY, SMNVEV (reference sequence). The CDR3 spells CASSLSVPSSSYNEQFF. Written as DNA, the CDR3 is TGTGCCAGCAGTTTATCCGTTCCGTCGAGCTCCTACAATGAGCAGTTCTTC.

The chain uses TRBV6-1 and TRBJ1-1; the D is unclear. Germline-derived CDR1 and CDR2 are MNHNS and SASEGT. Trimming took 2 bases from V and 3 from J, leaving 22 bases between them. CDR3 size: 18 residues. CDR3 sequence reads: CASSENSARRQVDTEAFF. The CDR3 DNA is TGTGCCAGCAGTGAAAATTCCGCACGGCGGCAGGTGGACACTGAAGCTTTCTTT.

This clone has only a few counts. The chain is built from TRBV11-3 and TRBJ2-7, with D possibly matching TRBD1 (5 bases). This CDR3 is built from 15 residues. Germline V gene lookup returns CDR1 SGHNT and CDR2 YENEEA. Trimming stripped 5 bases from V and 7 bases from J, with 21 bases between. The DNA of the CDR3 is TGTGCCAGCAGCCCCACGACAGTGACCCTCGTGGAGCAGTACTTC. Translating gives CASSPTTVTLVEQYF.

This clone is a singleton in its sample. This chain connects TRBV5-1 to TRBJ2-3, with TRBD2 matching over 8 bases. The CDR3 is made up of 15 amino acids. The trim removed 6 bases at V and 4 bases at J, leaving 10 bases unmatched. Germline-derived CDR1 and CDR2 are SGHRS and YFSETQ. CDR3 nucleotide sequence: TGCGCCAGCACGGGCGGGAGGATGAGCGCAGATACGCAGTATTTT. It encodes CASTGGRMSADTQYF.

This clone was detected once. The CDR3 DNA sequence: TGTGCCAGCAGGTCCCAGGGGGCGGTAACTGAAGCTTTCTTT. Its translation: CASRSQGAVTEAFF. The genes are TRBV6-5 and TRBJ1-1; 8 bases align to TRBD1. The CDR3 covers 14 residues. The V segment lost 6 bases and the J segment 5 bases; nucleotides outside the gene matches: 8. Germline CDR1 is MNHEY and CDR2 is SVGAGI.

The V gene is TRBV25-1, the J gene TRBJ2-2; the match to TRBD2 covers 9 bases. Per germline, CDR1 MGHDK and CDR2 SYGVNS. The CDR3 runs 14 residues. The trim removed 5 bases at V and 5 bases at J, leaving 3 bases unmatched. The CDR3 bases are TGTGCCAGCAGTCTAGCGGGAAGTACCGGGGAGCTGTTTTTT. Translation gives CASSLAGSTGELFF.

The genes are TRBV9 and TRBJ2-7; D not certain. This CDR3 has 14 residues. V was trimmed by 4 bases and J by 3 bases, leaving 14 bases between them. Germline V lookup: CDR1 SGDLS, CDR2 YYNGEE. The CDR3: CASSPFGEDYEQYF. The DNA for the CDR3 is TGTGCCAGCAGCCCCTTCGGAGAGGACTACGAGCAGTACTTC.

J is TRBJ2-7 and V is TRBV7-9; the D gene is possibly TRBD2 (6 bases). V lost 2 bases and J lost 4, with 21 bases in between. CDR3 length equals 17 residues. Germline lookup yields CDR1 SEHNR and CDR2 FQNEAQ (reference sequence). DNA for the CDR3: TGTGCCAGCAGCTTATCACAGCGGGTGGAGGGTACGTACGAGCAGTACTTC. Translating it yields CASSLSQRVEGTYEQYF.

The V call is TRBV9, the J call TRBJ2-5; unclear D gene. V was pared by 3 bases and J by 2 bases, with 5 bases between. Per germline, CDR1 SGDLS and CDR2 YYNGEE. The CDR3 totals 12 residues. The CDR3 DNA reads TGTGCCAGCAGCGACCTTCAAGAGACCCAGTACTTC. It is translated as CASSDLQETQYF.

The V gene is TRBV18, the J gene TRBJ1-4; 11 bases are a match to TRBD1. Germline lookup yields CDR1 KGHSH and CDR2 LQKENI. The length of the CDR3 is 17 residues. With 1 base clipped from V and 0 bases from J, the junction kept 1 base outside the gene matches. The CDR3 nucleotides read TGTGCCAGCTCACCACGGACAGGGGGCGCAACTAATGAAAAACTGTTTTTT. It is translated as CASSPRTGGATNEKLFF.

The genes are TRBV30 and TRBJ2-1; 8 bases are shared with TRBD2. Germline CDR1 GTSNPN, CDR2 SVGIG (reference sequence). CDR3 length: 15 residues. With 4 bases clipped from V and 10 bases from J, the junction kept 15 bases outside the gene matches. This CDR3 reads CAWTPIRSRGGEQFF. The CDR3 DNA sequence: TGTGCCTGGACCCCTATCCGATCTCGCGGGGGGGAGCAGTTCTTC.

V is TRBV2 and J is TRBJ2-2; a weak D match, TRBD2 (5 bases). Germline V gives CDR1 SNHLY, CDR2 FYNNEI. The CDR3 length is 15 residues. Trimming took off 1 base at V and 4 bases at J, with 10 bases between the two ends. CDR3 amino acids: CASSEDPGSTGELFF. Here the CDR3 DNA reads TGTGCCAGCAGTGAAGATCCGGGGTCCACCGGGGAGCTGTTTTTT.

In this sample, this clone turned up a few times. The chain recombines TRBV5-1 with TRBJ2-7; the D is unclear. The CDR3 has 14 amino acids. Germline V CDR1 and CDR2: SGHRS, YFSETQ. V was cut by 0 bases and J by 0 bases, with 7 bases left in between. The chain's CDR3 is CASSLAEASYEQYF. CDR3 bases: TGCGCCAGCAGCTTGGCAGAGGCCTCCTACGAGCAGTACTTC.

This chain connects TRBV25-1 to TRBJ1-2; D is uncertain. Trimming took 3 bases from V and 5 from J, leaving 13 bases between them. This CDR3 has 14 residues. Germline values: CDR1 MGHDK, CDR2 SYGVNS. The CDR3 DNA follows: TGTGCCAGCAGTGAGCAATCAAGGTTATATGGCTACACCTTC. Residues: CASSEQSRLYGYTF.